This passage covers 14 T cell receptor beta chains from one sample sequenced in a study of T cell changes during pregnancy in multiple sclerosis. Some clones are missing from TCRdb's copy, which holds only in-frame ones; the method was immunoSEQ multiplex PCR. Among fewer than 95,000 clones listed, approximately 94% were seen once. The sequenced sample was peripheral blood, obtained in the third trimester of pregnancy. The receptors come from a female donor with multiple sclerosis, enrolled in a pregnancy study.

This chain connects TRBV6-1 to TRBJ2-5, with 8 bases that match TRBD2. CDR3 length: 15 amino acids. J gave up 1 base and V 3 bases, and 4 bases lay outside the gene matches. Per germline, CDR1 MNHNS and CDR2 SASEGT. For the CDR3, the DNA is TGTGCCAGCAGTGATCTAGCGGGTCCCCAAGAGACCCAGTACTTC. Amino acids: CASSDLAGPQETQYF.

The gene calls are TRBV25-1 and TRBJ2-7, with 7 nucleotides matching TRBD2. The trim removed 7 bases at V and 3 bases at J, leaving 9 bases unmatched. Germline-derived CDR1 and CDR2 are MGHDK and SYGVNS. This CDR3 is built from 14 residues. The CDR3 DNA follows: TGTGCCAGCACCCCCGCGGGGGAAAACTACGAGCAGTACTTC. Residues: CASTPAGENYEQYF.

The V gene is TRBV20-1, the J gene TRBJ2-7; D uncertain. Germline V gives CDR1 DFQATT, CDR2 SNEGSKA (reference sequence). The ends were cut back, 2 bases at V and 10 bases at J, with 9 bases in the middle. The CDR3 length is 10 residues. This CDR3 is CSARNISQYF. In DNA form, the CDR3 reads TGCAGTGCTAGAAATATAAGCCAGTACTTC.

This clone is judged medium-sized. The genes are TRBV4-2 and TRBJ1-3, with D possibly being TRBD1 (5 bases). This CDR3 has 16 amino acids. Germline CDR1 LGHNA, CDR2 YNFKEQ. Trimming removed 0 bases at V and 6 bases at J, with 15 bases between. Written as DNA, the CDR3 is TGTGCCAGCAGCCAAGATTTTCAGGGAGGGGAAAACACCATATATTTT. Translation gives CASSQDFQGGENTIYF.

V usage is TRBV2 and J usage is TRBJ2-5; a weak D match, TRBD2 (5 bases). There are 14 residues in the CDR3. Trimming removed 5 bases from V and 1 base from J, with 11 bases in between. Germline assignment: CDR1 SNHLY and CDR2 FYNNEI. The CDR3 spells CASSRSTTQETQYF. The CDR3 nucleotides read TGTGCCAGCAGTCGATCGACTACCCAAGAGACCCAGTACTTC.

CDR3 in amino acids: CASSWSGLQGAFF. The CDR3 region has the DNA TGTGCCAGCAGCTGGTCCGGTCTCCAGGGGGCTTTCTTT. The chain recombines TRBV6-5 with TRBJ1-1; D is possibly TRBD1 (6 bases). Trimming cost V 6 bases and J 11 bases, with 19 bases left between them. The germline V gene encodes CDR1 MNHEY and CDR2 SVGAGI. This CDR3 region has 13 residues.

The gene calls are TRBV27 and TRBJ2-3, with a tentative D call TRBD2 (7 bases). Trimming left V 2 bases short and J 1 base short, with 10 bases between. CDR1 and CDR2 from the germline V gene are MNHEY and SMNVEV (reference sequence). The length of the CDR3 is 15 residues. The CDR3 nucleotides read TGTGCCAGCAGTTTACAGGGGAGGGGCACAGATACGCAGTATTTT. This encodes CASSLQGRGTDTQYF.

To note about this clone: The junction shows a germline mismatch at one end, possibly a read error. The V gene is TRBV2, the J gene TRBJ1-2; the match to TRBD1 covers 10 bases. This CDR3 has 13 amino acids. Germline CDR1 reads SNHLY; CDR2 reads FYNNEI. The chain's CDR3 is CAIRQGANYGYTF. The DNA for the CDR3 is TGTGCCATCAGACAGGGGGCTAATTATGGCTACACCTTC.

The chain uses TRBV29-1 and TRBJ2-6, with D tentatively TRBD2 (6 bases). V gave up 0 bases and J gave up 0 bases, with 6 bases separating them. The CDR3 runs 15 residues. Germline CDR1 is SQVTM and CDR2 is ANQGSEA. CDR3 coding DNA: TGCAGCGTTGAAGACGGGAGCTCTGGGGCCAACGTCCTGACTTTC. It translates to CSVEDGSSGANVLTF.

The chain combines TRBV29-1 with TRBJ2-2, with D unclear. Trimming shortened V by 6 bases and J by 0 bases, and 5 bases separated the two germline ends. The V gene's germline CDR1 is SQVTM and CDR2 ANQGSEA. The CDR3 length is 12 residues. The CDR3 coding sequence is TGCAGCGTCTCCGCGAACACCGGGGAGCTGTTTTTT. Protein sequence: CSVSANTGELFF.

V gene TRBV5-1 combines with J gene TRBJ1-4; weak D call: TRBD1 (5 bases). With 3 bases removed from V and 0 bases from J, the gap between germline ends came to 9 bases. CDR1 SGHRS and CDR2 YFSETQ come from the germline V gene. The CDR3 sequence is 15 residues long. The CDR3: CASSSGGATNEKLFF. Here the CDR3 DNA reads TGCGCCAGCAGCTCCGGGGGAGCAACTAATGAAAAACTGTTTTTT.

This clone has a single count. J is TRBJ2-3 and V is TRBV9, with 11 bases lining up with TRBD2. The J segment lost 3 bases and the V segment lost 4 bases, leaving 10 bases of the junction unmatched. This CDR3 spans 17 amino acids. Germline values: CDR1 SGDLS, CDR2 YYNGEE. For the CDR3, the DNA is TGTGCCAGCAGCTCGGGACTAGCGGCTTCCCGAACAGATACGCAGTATTTT. Translated, it gives CASSSGLAASRTDTQYF.

The CDR3 is CASSSTETRWYEQYF. The DNA for the CDR3 is TGTGCCAGCAGCTCAACTGAGACTAGGTGGTACGAGCAGTACTTC. The chain has TRBV5-4 and TRBJ2-7, with D perhaps matching TRBD2 (6 bases). The germline gives CDR1 SGHNT, CDR2 YYREEE (reference sequence). V lost 3 bases to trimming and J lost 4 bases, with 17 bases between them. The CDR3 has 15 residues.

This clone was seen just once. The chain is built from TRBV9 and TRBJ2-3; D call uncertain. The CDR3 totals 12 residues. Germline values: CDR1 SGDLS, CDR2 YYNGEE. The V end lost 4 bases, the J end lost 11 bases, and 14 bases lay between the germline ends. The chain's CDR3 is CASSTLSSQQYF. The CDR3, as DNA: TGTGCCAGCAGCACCTTGAGTAGTCAGCAGTATTTT.